The T cell receptor beta chain under discussion was sequenced for a study of control samples from healthy donors and cancer patients. This table comes from immunoSEQ multiplex PCR, and its TCRdb copy is limited to in-frame clones, with some not included. The sample yields approximately 97,000 clones, just over 85% seen once. Germline values: CDR1 SGDLS, CDR2 YYNGEE. V dropped 2 bases and J dropped 7; count of bases not matched to a gene: 4. The CDR3 sequence is 14 residues long. The sequenced sample consisted of blood. The rearrangement links TRBV9 to TRBJ2-7; 12 nucleotides match TRBD2. The clonotype comes from a man aged 25 to 40 in good health. The CDR3 nucleotides read TGTGCCAGCAGCGTCAGCGGACTAGCGGGAGAGCAGTACTTC. Protein sequence: CASSVSGLAGEQYF. Full variable domain (remainder filled in from reference TRBV9 and TRBJ2-7): DSGVTQTPKHLITATGQRVTLRCSPRSGDLSVYWYQQSLDQGLQFLIQYYNGEERAKGNILERFSAQQFPDLHSELNLSSLELGDSALYFCASSVSGLAGEQYFGPGTRLTVT.